This T cell receptor beta chain originates from a study of shared clonotypes between healthy human individuals (dated by TCRdb to about 2020). A note on the overall study: The cohort comprised a couple of women and a few men aged 18 to 49 years. Different laboratories and diverse techniques were used to prepare libraries and sequence TCR repertoires, to increase sequencing depth and limit assay-specific biases. For each donor, CD4 naive and CD4 memory were each run on three plates, CD8 naive on two plates, and CD8 memory on one plate. Leukapheresis yielded between about 0.94 and 8.9 billion PBMCs per donor. To estimate repertoire size and how much clonotype sharing occurs between individuals, the study deeply sequenced the blood TCR repertoires of several healthy adults. Paper-wide results and their limitations: Compared with non-shared clonotypes, clonotypes shared by all four sorted-subset donors had higher generation probabilities. The genetic and exposure-history diversity represented was limited by the small number of donors. Even with the large sequencing depth, rarefaction of the sorted-subset datasets indicated that sequencing was incomplete. Approximately 5% of naive CD4, 3% to 4% of naive CD8, approximately 2% of memory CD4, and around 0.4% of memory CD8 clonotypes were shared across several donors. Pairwise subsampling indicated that sequencing depth was expected to affect the degree of clonotype sharing among donors. Sampling was restricted to blood, and TCR repertoires in tissue are likely to differ from TCR repertoires in blood. Naive subsets generally had larger estimated clonotype richness than memory subsets did.

Details on this clone: There is no known antigen for this receptor. Base-call qualities are not available, and no considerably larger clone is one nucleotide away.

Trimming accounts for 5 bases at V and 5 bases at J, while the number of junction bases matched to no gene is 14. According to the germline V gene (reference sequence), CDR1 reads SEHNR and CDR2 reads FQNEAQ. Taken from cysteine to phenylalanine, the CDR3 has 18 residues. Only the CDR3 part of the read is kept: 54 bases, read in frame from the first base. Donors were healthy HIV-negative adults with no recently reported acute infections or vaccinations. Every donor was a Caucasian adult residing in Nashville, Tennessee, USA. CD4+ T cells were enriched through magnetic negative selection, after which naive cells were positively selected on CD45RA and the remaining negative fraction served as the memory subset. Blood was obtained by leukapheresis, after which PBMCs were separated by Ficoll-Histopaque density gradient centrifugation and cryopreserved in liquid nitrogen vapor phase. Purity and quantity of every magnetically sorted T cell population were checked by analytical flow cytometry. Genomic DNA was isolated from each sorted fraction and quantified by UV absorbance on a Nanodrop 2000c.

TCR CDR3 regions were amplified from genomic DNA by multiplex PCR using the deep immunoSEQ assay. Genomic DNA extracted from each cell subset was distributed evenly over all wells of several immunoSEQ 96-well plates, and each plate served as one replicate. For sorted subsets, roughly 200 ng of genomic DNA, equivalent to some 30,000 T cell genomes, went into each replicate PCR. The purified libraries were quantified using a Qubit 3.0 fluorometer, sized with a Bioanalyzer 2100, and then quantified again using the KAPA Library Quantification kit. Every immunoSEQ 96-well plate was sequenced on a dedicated single-read 150-cycle Illumina NextSeq 550 flow cell. In the original analysis: The immunoSEQ output contained only junctional sequences without quality scores, so filtering could not match that applied to full-length reads. To assign V/J genes and CDR3, sequences were annotated using PyIR, a Python wrapper for IgBLAST v1.9, with IMGT germline references. Reads with weak V/J assignments (E-value above 1e-6), missing CDR3, stop codons, out-of-frame junctions, or ambiguous translated residues were removed. V3J clonotypes were defined as sequences sharing the same inferred V gene, J gene, and CDR3 amino acid sequence. The percentage overlap between two repertoires was calculated by dividing the number of shared unique clonotypes by the size of the smaller repertoire. Richness of each repertoire was evaluated using RTK rarefaction, the Chao1 estimator, and Recon v2.1 estimates of unobserved clonotypes. For all TCRbeta clonotypes obtained by the gDNA method from four donors, generation probabilities were computed with OLGA. What TCRdb holds here is the immuneACCESS table cut down to in-frame rearrangements. Part of the clones is not present; checked against another copy, under half of the missing clones reflect an unresolved V gene, and the others are unexplained. Clone size and the V and J calls come from that table; the DNA yielded D and trimming. A total of 850,000 to 1,100,000 clones appear in this sample, approximately 77% of them only once. 0.89% of the sample is taken by the ten largest.

Specimen: memory CD4+ T cells from PBMCs. The sample's cell subset or site label, in plain terms: CD45RA-negative fraction. Recombination linked TRBV7-9 to TRBJ2-5; TRBD2 matches 13 bases in the middle. The source is a man aged 18 to 29 in good health. Some clones in this sample may be carry-over from other donors' samples. The nucleotides read TGTGCCAGCAGCCGAGGGAGGACTAGCGGGAGCTTCCAGGAGACCCAGTACTTC. This sequence encodes CASSRGRTSGSFQETQYF. Here the CDR3 is joined to the reference TRBV7-9 and TRBJ2-5 genes, and the full variable domain is: DTGVSQNPRHKITKRGQNVTFRCDPISEHNRLYWYRQTLGQGPEFLTYFQNEAQLEKSRLLSDRFSAERPKGSFSTLEIQRTEQGDSAMYLCASSRGRTSGSFQETQYFGPGTRLLVL.